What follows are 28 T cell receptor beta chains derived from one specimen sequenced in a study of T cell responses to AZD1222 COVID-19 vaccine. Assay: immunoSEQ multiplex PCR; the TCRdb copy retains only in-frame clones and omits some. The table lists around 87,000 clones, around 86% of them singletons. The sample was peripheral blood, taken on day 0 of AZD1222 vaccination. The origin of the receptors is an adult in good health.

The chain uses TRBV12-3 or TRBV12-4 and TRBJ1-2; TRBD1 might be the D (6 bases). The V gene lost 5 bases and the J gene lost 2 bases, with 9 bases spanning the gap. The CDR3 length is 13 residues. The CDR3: CASSGTRNYGYTF. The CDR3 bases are TGTGCCAGCAGTGGGACACGAAACTATGGCTACACCTTC.

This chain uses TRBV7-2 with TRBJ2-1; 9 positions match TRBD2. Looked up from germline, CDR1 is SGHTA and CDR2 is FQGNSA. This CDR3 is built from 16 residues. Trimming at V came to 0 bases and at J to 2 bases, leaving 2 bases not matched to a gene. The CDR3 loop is CASSLALAGPYNEQFF. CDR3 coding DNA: TGTGCCAGCAGCTTAGCTCTAGCGGGACCCTACAATGAGCAGTTCTTC. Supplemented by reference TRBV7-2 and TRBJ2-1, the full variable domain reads GAGVSQSPSNKVTEKGKDVELRCDPISGHTALYWYRQSLGQGLEFLIYFQGNSAPDKSGLPSDRFSAERTGGSVSTLTIQRTQQEDSAVYLCASSLALAGPYNEQFFGPGTRLTVL.

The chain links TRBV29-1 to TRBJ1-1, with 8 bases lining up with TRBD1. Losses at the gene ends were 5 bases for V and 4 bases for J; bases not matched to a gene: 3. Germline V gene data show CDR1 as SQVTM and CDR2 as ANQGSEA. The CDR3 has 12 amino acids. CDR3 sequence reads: CSVYRGGTEAFF. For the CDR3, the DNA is TGCAGCGTTTACAGGGGGGGCACTGAAGCTTTCTTT.

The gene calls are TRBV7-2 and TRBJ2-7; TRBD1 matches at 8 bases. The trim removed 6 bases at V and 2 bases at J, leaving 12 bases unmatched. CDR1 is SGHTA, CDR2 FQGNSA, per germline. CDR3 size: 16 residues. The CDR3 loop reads CASRLLHSTGAYEQYF. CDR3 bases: TGTGCCAGCAGGCTCCTCCATTCGACAGGGGCCTACGAGCAGTACTTC.

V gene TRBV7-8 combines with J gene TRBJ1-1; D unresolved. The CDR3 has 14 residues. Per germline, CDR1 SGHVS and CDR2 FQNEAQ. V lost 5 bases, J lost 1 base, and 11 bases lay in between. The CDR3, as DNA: TGTGCCAGCAGCCGAGAGAGACGGAACACTGAAGCTTTCTTT. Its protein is CASSRERRNTEAFF. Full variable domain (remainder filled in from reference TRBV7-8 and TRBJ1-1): GAGVSQSPRYKVAKRGQDVALRCDPISGHVSLFWYQQALGQGPEFLTYFQNEAQLDKSGLPSDRFFAERPEGSVSTLKIQRTQQEDSAVYLCASSRERRNTEAFFGQGTRLTVV.

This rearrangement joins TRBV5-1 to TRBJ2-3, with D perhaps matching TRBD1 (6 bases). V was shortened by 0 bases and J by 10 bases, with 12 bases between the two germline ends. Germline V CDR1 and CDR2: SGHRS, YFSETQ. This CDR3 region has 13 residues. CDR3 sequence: CASSLGDNWAQYF. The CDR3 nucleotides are TGCGCCAGCAGCTTGGGGGACAACTGGGCGCAGTATTTT.

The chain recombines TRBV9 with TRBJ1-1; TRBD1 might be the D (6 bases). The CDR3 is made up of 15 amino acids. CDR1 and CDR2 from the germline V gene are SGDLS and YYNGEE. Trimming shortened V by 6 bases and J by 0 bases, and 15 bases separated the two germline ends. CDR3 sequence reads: CASTYGGALNTEAFF. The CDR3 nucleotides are TGTGCCAGCACCTACGGGGGGGCGTTGAACACTGAAGCTTTCTTT.

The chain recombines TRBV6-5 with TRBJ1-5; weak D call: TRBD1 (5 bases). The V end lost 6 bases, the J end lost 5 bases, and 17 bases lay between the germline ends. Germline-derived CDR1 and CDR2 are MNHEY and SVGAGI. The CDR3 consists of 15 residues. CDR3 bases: TGTGCCAGCAGCCAAAGGGGATTAGGAGATCAGCCCCAGCATTTT. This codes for CASSQRGLGDQPQHF.

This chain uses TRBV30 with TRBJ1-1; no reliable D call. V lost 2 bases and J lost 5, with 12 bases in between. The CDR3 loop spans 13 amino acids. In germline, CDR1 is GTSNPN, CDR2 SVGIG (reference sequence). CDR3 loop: CAWSWTLGTEAFF. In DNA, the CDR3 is TGTGCCTGGAGTTGGACGCTGGGGACTGAAGCTTTCTTT.

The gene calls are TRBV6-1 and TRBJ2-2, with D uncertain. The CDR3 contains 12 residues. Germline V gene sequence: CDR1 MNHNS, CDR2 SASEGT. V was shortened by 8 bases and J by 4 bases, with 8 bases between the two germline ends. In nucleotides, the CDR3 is TGTGCCAGCCGGACGAGCACCGGGGAGCTGTTTTTT. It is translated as CASRTSTGELFF.

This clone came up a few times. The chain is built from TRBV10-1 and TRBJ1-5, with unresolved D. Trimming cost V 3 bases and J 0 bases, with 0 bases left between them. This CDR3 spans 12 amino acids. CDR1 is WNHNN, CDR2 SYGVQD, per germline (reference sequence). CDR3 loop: CASSDSNQPQHF. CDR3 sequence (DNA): TGCGCCAGCAGTGATAGCAATCAGCCCCAGCATTTT.

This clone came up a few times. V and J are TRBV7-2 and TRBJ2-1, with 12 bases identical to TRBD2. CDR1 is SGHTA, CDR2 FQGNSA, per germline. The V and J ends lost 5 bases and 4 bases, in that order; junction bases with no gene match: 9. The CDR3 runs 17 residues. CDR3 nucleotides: TGTGCCAGCAGCGACCTAGCGGGAGGGCCGGGTTACAATGAGCAGTTCTTC. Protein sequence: CASSDLAGGPGYNEQFF.

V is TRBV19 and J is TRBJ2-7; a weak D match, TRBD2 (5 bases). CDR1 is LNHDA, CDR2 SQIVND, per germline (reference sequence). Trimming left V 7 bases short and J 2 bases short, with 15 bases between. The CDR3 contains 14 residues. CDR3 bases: TGTGCCAGTAAAACCGGGGAAGAGGCCTACGAGCAGTACTTC. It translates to CASKTGEEAYEQYF. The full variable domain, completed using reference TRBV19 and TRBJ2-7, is DGGITQSPKYLFRKEGQNVTLSCEQNLNHDAMYWYRQDPGQGLRLIYYSQIVNDFQKGDIAEGYSVSREKKESFPLTVTSAQKNPTAFYLCASKTGEEAYEQYFGPGTRLTVT.

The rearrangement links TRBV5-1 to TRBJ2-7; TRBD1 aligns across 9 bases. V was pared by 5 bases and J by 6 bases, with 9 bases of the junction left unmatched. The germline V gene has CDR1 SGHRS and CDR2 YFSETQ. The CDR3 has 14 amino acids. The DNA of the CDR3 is TGCGCCAGCAGAACCGGGACAGGGTCGTCCGAGCAGTACTTC. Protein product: CASRTGTGSSEQYF.

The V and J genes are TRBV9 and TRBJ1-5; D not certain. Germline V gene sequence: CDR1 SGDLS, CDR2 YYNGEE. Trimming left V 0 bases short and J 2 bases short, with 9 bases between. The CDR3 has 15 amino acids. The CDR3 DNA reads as TGTGCCAGCAGCGTAGATGGGGTTCGCAATCAGCCCCAGCATTTT. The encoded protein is CASSVDGVRNQPQHF.

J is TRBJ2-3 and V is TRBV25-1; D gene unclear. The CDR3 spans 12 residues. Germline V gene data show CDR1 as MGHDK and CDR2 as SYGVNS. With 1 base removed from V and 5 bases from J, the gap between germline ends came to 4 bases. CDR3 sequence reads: CASSEFVDTQYF. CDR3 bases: TGTGCCAGCAGTGAATTTGTAGATACGCAGTATTTT.

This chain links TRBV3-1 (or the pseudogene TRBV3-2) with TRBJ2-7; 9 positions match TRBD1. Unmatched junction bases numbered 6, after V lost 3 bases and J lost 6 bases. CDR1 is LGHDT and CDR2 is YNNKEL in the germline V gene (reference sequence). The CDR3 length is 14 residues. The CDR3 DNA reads TGTGCCAGCAGCCAGTGGACAGGGGTGGTCGAGCAGTACTTC. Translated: CASSQWTGVVEQYF.

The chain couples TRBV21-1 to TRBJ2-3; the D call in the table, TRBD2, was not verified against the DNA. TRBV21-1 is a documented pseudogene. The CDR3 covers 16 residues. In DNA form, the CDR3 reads TGTGCCAGCAGCAAAGCTGGGACTAGTGCATCAGATACGCAGTATTTT. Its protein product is CASSKAGTSASDTQYF.

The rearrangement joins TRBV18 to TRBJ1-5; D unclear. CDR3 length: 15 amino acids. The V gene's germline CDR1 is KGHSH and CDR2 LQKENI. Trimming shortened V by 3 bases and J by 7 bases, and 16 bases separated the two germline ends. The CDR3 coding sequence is TGTGCCAGCTCACCTTCCACAGCGGCAAGCCAGCCCCAGCATTTT. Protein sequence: CASSPSTAASQPQHF.

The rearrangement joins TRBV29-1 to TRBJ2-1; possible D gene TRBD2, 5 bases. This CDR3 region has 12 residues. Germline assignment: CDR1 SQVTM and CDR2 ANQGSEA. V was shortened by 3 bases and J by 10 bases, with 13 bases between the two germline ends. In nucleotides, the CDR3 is TGCAGCGTTGACGGTACCGGGAACGAGCAGTTCTTC. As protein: CSVDGTGNEQFF.

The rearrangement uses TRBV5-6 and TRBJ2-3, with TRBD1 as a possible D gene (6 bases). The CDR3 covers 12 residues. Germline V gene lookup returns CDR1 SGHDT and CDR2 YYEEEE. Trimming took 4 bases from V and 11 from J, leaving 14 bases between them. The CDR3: CASSPRGTGQYF. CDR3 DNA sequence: TGTGCCAGCAGCCCGAGGGGGACGGGGCAGTATTTT.

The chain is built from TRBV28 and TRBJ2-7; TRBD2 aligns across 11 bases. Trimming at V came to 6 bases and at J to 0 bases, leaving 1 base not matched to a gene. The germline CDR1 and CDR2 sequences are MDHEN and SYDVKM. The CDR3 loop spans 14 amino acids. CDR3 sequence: CASRTSGSSYEQYF. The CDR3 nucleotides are TGTGCCAGCAGAACTAGCGGGAGCTCCTACGAGCAGTACTTC.

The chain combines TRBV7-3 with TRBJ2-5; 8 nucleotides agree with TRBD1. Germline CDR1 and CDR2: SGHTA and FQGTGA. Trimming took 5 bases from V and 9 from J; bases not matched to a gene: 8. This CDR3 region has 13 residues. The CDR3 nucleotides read TGTGCCAGCAGCGTTGATACAGGGGGACCCCAGTACTTC. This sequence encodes CASSVDTGGPQYF.

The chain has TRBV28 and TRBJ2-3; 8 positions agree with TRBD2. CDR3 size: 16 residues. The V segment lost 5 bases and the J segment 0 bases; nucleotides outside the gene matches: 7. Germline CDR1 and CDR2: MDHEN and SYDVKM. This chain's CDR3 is CASSTRAGASTDTQYF. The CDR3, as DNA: TGTGCCAGCAGTACCCGAGCGGGAGCTAGCACAGATACGCAGTATTTT.

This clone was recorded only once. This CDR3 reads CASSPSGSLAKNIQYF. The DNA of the CDR3 is TGTGCCAGCAGCCCATCAGGATCCCTAGCCAAAAACATTCAGTACTTC. The chain recombines TRBV14 with TRBJ2-4; no clear D gene. The CDR3 is made up of 16 amino acids. The germline gives CDR1 SGHDN, CDR2 FVKESK. Trimming pared 4 bases from V and 0 bases from J, leaving 13 bases between.

The CDR3: CASSLGGAGYTEAFF. The DNA for the CDR3 is TGTGCCAGCAGCTTAGGGGGCGCGGGGTACACTGAAGCTTTCTTT. The V call is TRBV11-2, the J call TRBJ1-1; D possibly corresponds to TRBD1 (5 bases). This CDR3 comprises 15 residues. With 1 base removed from V and 3 bases from J, the gap between germline ends came to 12 bases. Germline values: CDR1 SGHAT, CDR2 FQNNGV. Full variable domain (missing parts from reference TRBV11-2 and TRBJ1-1): EAGVAQSPRYKIIEKRQSVAFWCNPISGHATLYWYQQILGQGPKLLIQFQNNGVVDDSQLPKDRFSAERLKGVDSTLKIQPAKLEDSAVYLCASSLGGAGYTEAFFGQGTRLTVV.

The CDR3 DNA follows: TGTGCCAGCAGTGAGGCAGGGGCGAACACCGGGGAGCTGTTTTTT. Amino acid sequence: CASSEAGANTGELFF. The chain couples TRBV25-1 to TRBJ2-2; maybe TRBD1 (6 bases). Germline V lookup: CDR1 MGHDK, CDR2 SYGVNS. There are 15 residues in the CDR3. V lost 3 bases to trimming and J lost 0 bases, with 8 bases between them.

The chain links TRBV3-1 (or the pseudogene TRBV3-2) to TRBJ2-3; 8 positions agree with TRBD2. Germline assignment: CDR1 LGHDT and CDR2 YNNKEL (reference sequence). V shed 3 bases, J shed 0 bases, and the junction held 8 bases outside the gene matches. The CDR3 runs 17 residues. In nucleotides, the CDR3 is TGTGCCAGCAGCCAGCGTTTAGCGGGACACAGCACAGATACGCAGTATTTT. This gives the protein CASSQRLAGHSTDTQYF.